The 17 T cell receptor beta chains below come from one sample, sequenced in a study of CD8 T cells in Susac syndrome. RNA was extracted with the RNeasy kit, and a quantity of roughly 0.5 to 1 ug was reverse transcribed using random hexamers. In TCRdb, the immunoSEQ multiplex PCR reads were re-called with MiXCR into one record per CDR3 protein. This repertoire shows under 200,000 distinct CDR3 sequences, roughly 95% found once; its top ten account for about 0.095%. The sample consisted of CD4+ T cells from PBMCs. The origin of the receptors is a human donor in good health.

The genes are TRBV2 and TRBJ2-1, with 7 bases identical to TRBD1. The V gene's germline CDR1 is SNHLY and CDR2 FYNNEI. V shed 7 bases and J 2 bases; nucleotides not matched to a gene: 2. The CDR3 is 13 residues long. The CDR3 coding sequence is TGTGCCAGCACCAGGGGGACCTACAATGAGCAGTTCTTC. Amino acid sequence: CASTRGTYNEQFF.

The chain has TRBV7-9 and TRBJ1-1; D unclear. Germline-derived CDR1 and CDR2 are SEHNR and FQNEAQ (reference sequence). V dropped 6 bases and J dropped 7 bases, with 12 bases sitting between them. The CDR3 totals 12 residues. As DNA, the CDR3 is TGTGCCAGCAGGCGCGGAGAGTATGAAGCTTTCTTT. Protein: CASRRGEYEAFF.

The chain carries TRBV3-1 and TRBJ1-1; possible D gene TRBD1, 5 bases. The CDR3 has 15 residues. Per germline, CDR1 LGHDT and CDR2 YNNKEL (reference sequence). The V end was cut by 4 bases, the J end by 5 bases, with 17 bases between. As DNA, the CDR3 is TGTGCCAGCAGCCTCACTCCCGGGGGGAGTACTGAAGCTTTCTTT. It is translated as CASSLTPGGSTEAFF. Full variable domain (rest looked up from reference TRBV3-1 and TRBJ1-1): DTAVSQTPKYLVTQMGNDKSIKCEQNLGHDTMYWYKQDSKKFLKIMFSYNNKELIINETVPNRFSPKSPDKAHLNLHINSLELGDSAVYFCASSLTPGGSTEAFFGQGTRLTVV.

The V gene is TRBV14, the J gene TRBJ2-7, with TRBD1 as a possible D gene (5 bases). The V gene lost 1 base and the J gene lost 6 bases, with 16 bases spanning the gap. This CDR3 spans 15 amino acids. Germline CDR1 is SGHDN and CDR2 is FVKESK. The CDR3 bases are TGTGCCAGCAGCCAAGTGGTCCCCCAGGGCGGCGAGCAGTACGTC. Its protein is CASSQVVPQGGEQYV.

The CDR3, as DNA: TGTGCCACCAGCAGACAAGCCTTATCGGGGGGCTACACCTTC. This translates into CATSRQALSGGYTF. V is TRBV15 and J is TRBJ1-2; D is ambiguous. This CDR3 is built from 14 residues. Deletions cut 2 bases from V and 8 bases from J, with 15 bases between. Germline CDR1 is LNHNV and CDR2 is YYDKDF (reference sequence).

This chain uses TRBV5-4 with TRBJ2-7; the match to TRBD1 covers 7 bases. The CDR3 loop spans 13 amino acids. V shed 3 bases and J 6 bases; nucleotides not matched to a gene: 6. CDR1 is SGHNT, CDR2 YYREEE, per germline (reference sequence). CDR3: CASSSDRVGEQYF. The DNA for the CDR3 is TGTGCCAGCAGCTCCGACAGGGTTGGCGAGCAGTACTTC.

This CDR3 is CASSHSPQKETQYF. Here the CDR3 DNA reads TGTGCCAGCAGCCACTCACCACAGAAAGAGACCCAGTACTTC. The V gene is TRBV14, the J gene TRBJ2-5; D is undetermined. V lost 3 bases and J lost 3, with 11 bases in between. There are 14 residues in the CDR3. Germline V gives CDR1 SGHDN, CDR2 FVKESK.

The rearrangement links TRBV29-1 to TRBJ2-1; tentatively, D is TRBD1 (5 bases). From germline, CDR1 is SQVTM and CDR2 ANQGSEA. The V and J ends lost 0 bases and 6 bases respectively, with 12 bases between them. The CDR3 sequence is 14 residues long. CDR3 protein: CSVEDNGQPNEQFF. CDR3 nucleotides: TGCAGCGTTGAAGATAATGGACAACCCAATGAGCAGTTCTTC.

The chain has TRBV3-1 and TRBJ1-5; no reliable D call. Trimming took off 2 bases at V and 5 bases at J, with 7 bases between the two ends. The CDR3 is 13 amino acids. Germline CDR1 LGHDT, CDR2 YNNKEL (reference sequence). Here the CDR3 DNA reads TGTGCCAGCAGCCAACAGCAAGATCAGCCCCAGCATTTT. Its protein product is CASSQQQDQPQHF.

This chain joins TRBV7-2 and TRBJ2-5; D unclear. Germline V gives CDR1 SGHTA, CDR2 FQGNSA. V was pared by 5 bases and J by 1 base, with 8 bases between. The CDR3 extends over 13 amino acids. CDR3 loop: CASSPLIQETQYF. The DNA for the CDR3 is TGTGCCAGCAGCCCCTTAATCCAAGAGACCCAGTACTTC.

This chain connects TRBV12-3 or TRBV12-4 to TRBJ2-3; D may be TRBD2 (5 bases). Trimming shortened V by 7 bases and J by 6 bases, and 11 bases separated the two germline ends. This CDR3 is 12 amino acids long. The CDR3 reads CASKEVVDTQYF. The DNA of the CDR3 is TGTGCCAGCAAGGAGGTCGTCGATACGCAGTATTTT.

The table lists this clonotype with a count of one. The CDR3 nucleotides read TGTGCCAGCAGTAACCAGGGTATCATTCAGTACTTC. It translates to CASSNQGIIQYF. This sequence joins TRBV27 and TRBJ2-4; possibly TRBD1 for D (5 bases). CDR3 size: 12 residues. V was cut by 5 bases and J by 9 bases, with 11 bases left in between. CDR1 and CDR2 (germline): MNHEY, SMNVEV (reference sequence).

The V gene is TRBV20-1, the J gene TRBJ1-2; D gene uncertain. V lost 5 bases and J lost 8, with 9 bases in between. The CDR3 spans 10 residues. Germline CDR1 is DFQATT and CDR2 is SNEGSKA (reference sequence). The CDR3 loop reads CSAGGRGYTF. The CDR3 coding sequence is TGCAGTGCTGGAGGGCGAGGCTACACCTTC.

This rearrangement joins TRBV19 to TRBJ2-7; D unresolved. V lost 5 bases to trimming and J lost 4 bases, with 12 bases between them. The CDR3 sequence is 13 residues long. In germline, CDR1 is LNHDA, CDR2 SQIVND (reference sequence). The chain's CDR3 is CASSSARSYEQYF. The CDR3 DNA is TGTGCCAGTAGTTCCGCGCGGTCGTACGAGCAGTACTTC.

V gene TRBV7-2 combines with J gene TRBJ2-1; TRBD1 or TRBD2 may be the D gene (5 bases each). Germline-derived CDR1 and CDR2 are SGHTA and FQGNSA. Trimming shortened V by 1 base and J by 9 bases, and 13 bases separated the two germline ends. CDR3 length: 14 amino acids. CDR3 bases: TGTGCCAGCAGCTTAGGGTCCGGGGCAGGTGAGCAGTTCTTC. This codes for CASSLGSGAGEQFF.

V is TRBV4-1 and J is TRBJ2-1; 14 bases line up with TRBD2. The germline V gene has CDR1 MGHRA and CDR2 YSYEKL. CDR3 length: 19 amino acids. Trimming cost V 0 bases and J 7 bases; bases outside gene matches: 11. The CDR3 DNA sequence: TGCGCCAGCAGCCAAGAAAGGCGGGCCGGGACTAGCGGGGGAAATGAGCAGTTCTTC. Its translation is CASSQERRAGTSGGNEQFF.

This clonotype was detected only once. The gene calls are TRBV21-1 and TRBJ2-5; whether TRBD1, the table's D call, matches the DNA was not checked. TRBV21-1 is a listed pseudogene. The CDR3 totals 15 residues. CDR3 nucleotides: TGTGCCAGCACCCCTGAGGGGGGGACCGAGGGGGCCCAGTACTTC. As protein: CASTPEGGTEGAQYF.